These 11 T cell receptor beta chains came from one sample sequenced in a study of Ad26.COV2.S vaccination and SARS-CoV-2 variants. Some clones are missing from TCRdb's copy, which holds only in-frame ones; the method was immunoSEQ multiplex PCR. The sample holds approximately 420,000 clones, around nine tenths seen once. Treatment indicated: roughly 20 received Ad26.COV2.S at low or high dose, single or two shots; roughly 5 received placebo; per-sample allocation not given. The samples date from day 63 after the first vaccine or placebo injection. Sequenced material: peripheral blood, taken in a trial of Ad26.COV2.S vaccine versus placebo. The source of these receptors is a person aged 18 to 59 who received the Ad26.COV2.S COVID-19 vaccine or a placebo.

J is TRBJ2-1 and V is TRBV7-2; 13 positions agree with TRBD2. This CDR3 has 18 residues. Germline V gives CDR1 SGHTA, CDR2 FQGNSA. The V segment lost 0 bases and the J segment 4 bases; nucleotides outside the gene matches: 6. CDR3 bases: TGTGCCAGCAGCTTAGCATCAGGACTAGCGGGGGTATACAATGAGCAGTTCTTC. As protein: CASSLASGLAGVYNEQFF.

V is TRBV7-3 and J is TRBJ2-7, with 9 positions matching TRBD1. Germline lookup yields CDR1 SGHTA and CDR2 FQGTGA. The CDR3 is made up of 15 amino acids. The V and J ends lost 1 base and 1 base, in that order; junction bases with no gene match: 2. The CDR3 nucleotides read TGTGCCAGCAGCTTAAGCGGACAGGGGTCCTACGAGCAGTACTTC. It yields the protein CASSLSGQGSYEQYF.

The rearrangement uses TRBV28 and TRBJ1-2, with unresolved D. V was clipped by 3 bases and J by 5 bases, with 7 bases between them. The CDR3 totals 12 residues. Germline values: CDR1 MDHEN, CDR2 SYDVKM. The chain's CDR3 is CASSLEGYGYTF. CDR3 sequence (DNA): TGTGCCAGCAGTTTGGAAGGTTATGGCTACACCTTC.

The CDR3 DNA is TGTGCCAGCAGGGTCGATCATAAGGCTTTCTTT. Translated, it gives CASRVDHKAFF. This rearrangement joins TRBV2 to TRBJ1-1, with unresolved D. Germline CDR1 is SNHLY and CDR2 is FYNNEI. V was pared by 6 bases and J by 11 bases, with 13 bases between. The CDR3 extends over 11 amino acids.

This clone has just one count. The chain uses TRBV6-2 or TRBV6-3 and TRBJ2-3, with TRBD2 as a possible D gene (6 bases). The germline V gene has CDR1 MNHEY and CDR2 SVGEGT. The CDR3 has 13 residues. V shed 6 bases and J shed 4 bases, with 11 bases lying between them. CDR3 in amino acids: CASSLWGADTQYF. For the CDR3, the DNA is TGTGCCAGCAGCCTTTGGGGGGCAGATACGCAGTATTTT.

The chain is built from TRBV4-2 and TRBJ2-7; tentative D call: TRBD2 (6 bases). Trimming removed 1 base from V and 5 bases from J, with 15 bases in between. This CDR3 is built from 15 residues. The germline V gene has CDR1 LGHNA and CDR2 YNFKEQ. The CDR3 nucleotides are TGTGCCAGCAGCCAAGGGGTCGGGGGACCCCACGAGCAGTACTTC. Amino acid sequence: CASSQGVGGPHEQYF.

The CDR3 spells CATSDLSPTDGELFF. The CDR3 region has the DNA TGTGCCACCAGTGATTTGTCGCCAACTGACGGGGAGCTGTTTTTT. The chain couples TRBV24-1 to TRBJ2-2, with D hard to call. The CDR3 loop spans 15 amino acids. CDR1 is KGHDR, CDR2 SFDVKD, per germline. V lost 0 bases and J 7 bases, leaving 11 bases between the germline ends.

The chain carries TRBV11-3 and TRBJ2-5; D is ambiguous. V was shortened by 5 bases and J by 5 bases, with 15 bases between the two germline ends. Germline V gene data show CDR1 as SGHNT and CDR2 as YENEEA. The CDR3 is made up of 14 amino acids. In nucleotides, the CDR3 is TGTGCCAGCAGCCCCGCCGGGTTACGCGAGACCCAGTACTTC. The encoded protein is CASSPAGLRETQYF.

The V and J genes are TRBV28 and TRBJ2-7; perhaps TRBD2 as D (5 bases). Trimming shortened V by 5 bases and J by 1 base, and 9 bases separated the two germline ends. This CDR3 comprises 13 residues. Germline V gene lookup returns CDR1 MDHEN and CDR2 SYDVKM. The CDR3 bases are TGTGCCAGCAGTCCCGGAGGATCCTACGAGCAGTACTTC. Amino acids: CASSPGGSYEQYF.

The chain carries TRBV5-5 and TRBJ1-1, with D possibly TRBD1 on 6 matching bases. Germline CDR1 and CDR2: SGHKS and YYEKEE (reference sequence). The CDR3 length is 15 residues. Trimming left V 0 bases short and J 4 bases short, with 13 bases between. CDR3 in DNA: TGTGCCAGCAGCTTGGTTCCGGGGGCGCTCACTGAAGCTTTCTTT. Translated, it gives CASSLVPGALTEAFF.

This rearrangement joins TRBV11-1 to TRBJ1-2; 7 bases line up with TRBD1. The CDR3 length is 14 residues. V trimming: 5 bases; J trimming: 13 bases; junction bases outside the gene matches: 16. Per the germline V gene, CDR1 is SGHAT and CDR2 is FQDESV (reference sequence). Here the CDR3 DNA reads TGTGCCAGCAGCGAGCCAACCGGACAGGCCCCGTGCACCTTC. It specifies CASSEPTGQAPCTF.